This TCR beta chain was obtained from a study of T cell repertoires in cytomegalovirus infection. On this clonotype: The antigen remains undetermined.

TCRdb used MiXCR to reprocess the reads, holding one entry per CDR3 protein. Of 700,000 to 850,000 distinct CDR3 sequences in the sample, 30% to 35% were seen once. CDR3 length equals 12 residues. CDR1 and CDR2 from the germline V gene are SGHVS and FQNEAQ. V gene TRBV7-8 combines with J gene TRBJ2-1, with a possible D match to TRBD2 (5 bases). The material was cultured CD8+ T cells from PBMCs, obtained from culture after CMV antigen stimulation. The source of this sequence is a human donor in good health (CMV status not recorded). Some clones in this sample may be carry-over from other donors' samples. CDR3 region: CASGEVYNEQFF. The CDR3 bases are TGTGCGAGCGGTGAAGTATACAATGAGCAGTTCTTC. The variable domain in full, completed from reference TRBV7-8 and TRBJ2-1, reads GAGVSQSPRYKVAKRGQDVALRCDPISGHVSLFWYQQALGQGPEFLTYFQNEAQLDKSGLPSDRFFAERPEGSVSTLKIQRTQQEDSAVYLCASGEVYNEQFFGPGTRLTVL.